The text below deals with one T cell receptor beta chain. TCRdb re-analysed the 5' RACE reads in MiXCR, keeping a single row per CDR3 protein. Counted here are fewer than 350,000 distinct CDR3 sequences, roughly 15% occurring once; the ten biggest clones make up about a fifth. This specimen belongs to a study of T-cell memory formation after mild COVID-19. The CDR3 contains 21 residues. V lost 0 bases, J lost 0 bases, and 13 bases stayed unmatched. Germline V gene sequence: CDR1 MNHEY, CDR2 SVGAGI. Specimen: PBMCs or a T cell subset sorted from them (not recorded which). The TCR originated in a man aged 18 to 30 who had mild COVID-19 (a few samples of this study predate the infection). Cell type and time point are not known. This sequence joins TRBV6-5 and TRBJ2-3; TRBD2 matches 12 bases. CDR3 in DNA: TGTGCCAGCAGTTACTCGTCCCTAGCGGGGGGGCCCGAACTCAGCACAGATACGCAGTATTTT. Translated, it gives CASSYSSLAGGPELSTDTQYF.